The 23 T cell receptor beta chains in this list originate from one sample, sequenced in a study of blood T cell repertoires in COVID-19. Generated by immunoSEQ multiplex PCR, the TCRdb table keeps only in-frame clones and is missing some. This table has more than 20,000 clones, roughly 83% appearing once. What was sequenced was peripheral blood. All receptors derive from a man older than 75 with active or convalescent COVID-19.

The chain uses TRBV7-9 and TRBJ1-1; TRBD1 aligns across 7 bases. The CDR3 runs 15 residues. Germline V gives CDR1 SEHNR, CDR2 FQNEAQ (reference sequence). The trim removed 4 bases at V and 4 bases at J, leaving 9 bases unmatched. The CDR3 loop is CASSSSGGWGTEAFF. CDR3 coding DNA: TGTGCCAGCAGCTCGTCAGGGGGTTGGGGCACTGAAGCTTTCTTT.

The chain uses TRBV3-1 (or the pseudogene TRBV3-2) and TRBJ2-7; 9 bases match TRBD1. CDR3 length: 15 amino acids. J was trimmed by 3 bases and V by 2 bases; bases with no gene match: 5. Germline CDR1 and CDR2: LGHDT and YNNKEL (reference sequence). The CDR3 nucleotides are TGTGCCAGCAGCCAACCGGGACAGGGATTCTACGAGCAGTACTTC. Its protein product is CASSQPGQGFYEQYF.

In DNA, the CDR3 is TGCGCCAGCAGCCAAGGGGACAGGGAGAACACTGAAGCTTTCTTT. This translates into CASSQGDRENTEAFF. The chain uses TRBV4-1 and TRBJ1-1; TRBD1 matches at 9 bases. Germline CDR1 MGHRA, CDR2 YSYEKL. Trimming removed 1 base from V and 1 base from J; junction bases left unmatched: 1. The CDR3 consists of 15 residues.

Judged by abundance, this clone is medium-sized. The chain combines TRBV19 with TRBJ1-1; 8 bases are shared with TRBD1. The germline CDR1 and CDR2 sequences are LNHDA and SQIVND (reference sequence). There are 15 residues in the CDR3. V lost 0 bases, J lost 6 bases, and 6 bases stayed unmatched. CDR3 coding DNA: TGTGCCAGTAGTATAGATGGCAGGGGGCTAGCTGAAGCTTTCTTT. It is translated as CASSIDGRGLAEAFF.

The rearrangement links TRBV29-1 to TRBJ2-3; 11 bases line up with TRBD2. J gave up 7 bases and V 4 bases, and 19 bases lay outside the gene matches. Germline loops: CDR1 SQVTM, CDR2 ANQGSEA. The CDR3 extends over 18 amino acids. The CDR3 sequence is CSVVLVAGGQVKRNTQYF. CDR3 nucleotides: TGCAGCGTTGTATTGGTAGCGGGGGGGCAGGTAAAACGGAATACGCAGTATTTT.

In its sample, this clone was seen once. V gene TRBV19 combines with J gene TRBJ1-5; 8 bases match TRBD1. V shed 3 bases, J shed 5 bases, and the junction held 6 bases outside the gene matches. The CDR3 totals 15 residues. Germline assignment: CDR1 LNHDA and CDR2 SQIVND (reference sequence). The CDR3 coding sequence is TGTGCCAGTAGTATCGGACAGGGATTCTATCAGCCCCAGCATTTT. Its translation is CASSIGQGFYQPQHF.

V and J are TRBV7-3 and TRBJ2-7, with TRBD1 matching over 9 bases. From germline, CDR1 is SGHTA and CDR2 FQGTGA. The CDR3 is 15 residues long. The trim removed 5 bases at V and 5 bases at J, leaving 10 bases unmatched. CDR3 sequence (DNA): TGTGCCAGCAGCCCAAGGGGGACAGGGTTCGACGAGCAGTACTTC. Encoded protein: CASSPRGTGFDEQYF.

This rearrangement joins TRBV19 to TRBJ1-6; 8 nucleotides line up with TRBD1. Per germline, CDR1 LNHDA and CDR2 SQIVND (reference sequence). With 8 bases clipped from V and 7 bases from J, the junction kept 4 bases outside the gene matches. This CDR3 is built from 13 residues. The chain's CDR3 is CASGGQENSPLHF. The CDR3 DNA reads as TGTGCCAGTGGGGGACAGGAAAATTCACCCCTCCACTTT.

The chain has TRBV4-2 and TRBJ1-4; no reliable D call. Germline CDR1 reads LGHNA; CDR2 reads YNFKEQ. This CDR3 spans 13 amino acids. Trimming shortened V by 7 bases and J by 2 bases, and 8 bases separated the two germline ends. CDR3: CASTAGTNEKLFF. The CDR3 nucleotides are TGTGCCAGCACCGCGGGGACTAATGAAAAACTGTTTTTT.

The table lists this clone with a count of one. The CDR3 here is CASSFGQTNTGELFF. The CDR3 coding sequence is TGTGCCAGCAGCTTCGGACAGACGAACACCGGGGAGCTGTTTTTT. This chain joins TRBV7-6 and TRBJ2-2; D is perhaps TRBD1 (6 bases). Trimming left V 3 bases short and J 0 bases short, with 8 bases between. This CDR3 region has 15 residues. Germline V gene data show CDR1 as SGHVS and CDR2 as FNYEAQ.

The V call is TRBV3-1 (or the pseudogene TRBV3-2), the J call TRBJ1-1; no definite D call. Germline V lookup: CDR1 LGHDT, CDR2 YNNKEL (reference sequence). The CDR3 runs 13 residues. The V end lost 3 bases, the J end lost 10 bases, and 15 bases lay between the germline ends. CDR3 region: CASSQSGRGRAFF. In nucleotides, the CDR3 is TGTGCCAGCAGCCAGTCAGGCCGGGGTCGAGCTTTCTTT.

The J gene is TRBJ2-7, the V gene TRBV6-5; 9 positions match TRBD2. This CDR3 region has 15 residues. Trimming removed 2 bases from V and 6 bases from J; junction bases left unmatched: 8. CDR1 and CDR2 (germline): MNHEY, SVGAGI. The CDR3 spells CASSYPSGRHVEQYF. The CDR3, as DNA: TGTGCCAGCAGTTACCCAAGCGGGAGGCACGTCGAGCAGTACTTC.

The chain carries TRBV4-1 and TRBJ2-7; D remains unclear. This CDR3 has 14 residues. Germline-derived CDR1 and CDR2 are MGHRA and YSYEKL. V shed 1 base and J shed 4 bases, with 11 bases lying between them. Written as DNA, the CDR3 is TGCGCCAGCAGCCAAGGCCTTCAGAGGTACGAGCAGTACTTC. Protein: CASSQGLQRYEQYF.

The chain combines TRBV7-2 with TRBJ2-1; TRBD2 matches at 8 bases. The J segment lost 2 bases and the V segment lost 5 bases, leaving 17 bases of the junction unmatched. CDR3 length equals 19 residues. From germline, CDR1 is SGHTA and CDR2 FQGNSA. The DNA for the CDR3 is TGTGCCAGCAGCGCATCAGCGGGGGCGCCCTTTTTGGCCTACAATGAGCAGTTCTTC. This gives the protein CASSASAGAPFLAYNEQFF.

The rearrangement joins TRBV10-3 to TRBJ2-1, with a weak D call TRBD2 (6 bases). The germline CDR1 and CDR2 sequences are ENHRY and SYGVKD. Trimming took 6 bases from V and 4 from J, leaving 19 bases between them. CDR3 length: 16 amino acids. The CDR3 region is CAISPQKGGRYNEQFF. DNA for the CDR3: TGTGCCATCAGCCCCCAGAAAGGAGGGAGATACAATGAGCAGTTCTTC.

This CDR3 is CASSTTVRPQVWGETQYF. Here the CDR3 DNA reads TGTGCCAGCAGCACTACGGTCCGGCCACAGGTCTGGGGAGAGACCCAGTACTTC. The chain employs TRBV5-8 and TRBJ2-5, with D possibly matching TRBD1 (5 bases). Germline lookup yields CDR1 SGHTS and CDR2 YDEGEE. V was trimmed by 4 bases and J by 4 bases, leaving 26 bases between them. This CDR3 has 18 amino acids.

The J gene is TRBJ2-7, the V gene TRBV19; possibly TRBD1 for D (5 bases). V was clipped by 5 bases and J by 2 bases, with 10 bases between them. This CDR3 comprises 13 residues. The germline V gene has CDR1 LNHDA and CDR2 SQIVND (reference sequence). In nucleotides, the CDR3 is TGTGCCAGTAGTTCCACAGGTACCTACGAGCAGTACTTC. It specifies CASSSTGTYEQYF.

This chain uses TRBV5-1 with TRBJ2-5; a possible D gene is TRBD2 (5 bases). The CDR3 contains 13 residues. Germline V gene sequence: CDR1 SGHRS, CDR2 YFSETQ. V lost 1 base and J 5 bases, leaving 9 bases between the germline ends. The CDR3 protein is CASSLLSSETQYF. In DNA form, the CDR3 reads TGCGCCAGCAGCTTGTTGTCTAGCGAGACCCAGTACTTC.

The chain has TRBV7-9 and TRBJ2-1; 7 nucleotides line up with TRBD1. The germline V gene has CDR1 SEHNR and CDR2 FQNEAQ (reference sequence). J was trimmed by 7 bases and V by 5 bases; bases with no gene match: 11. The CDR3 runs to 15 residues. In nucleotides, the CDR3 is TGTGCCAGCAGCATCCCCGGACAGGTAAAAAATGAGCAGTTCTTC. Translation: CASSIPGQVKNEQFF.

The V call is TRBV27, the J call TRBJ2-3, with 11 bases that match TRBD2. Germline V gene data show CDR1 as MNHEY and CDR2 as SMNVEV (reference sequence). This CDR3 region has 18 residues. Trimming removed 1 base from V and 2 bases from J; junction bases left unmatched: 8. This CDR3 is CASSLFGKTSGVTDTQYF. The CDR3 DNA reads as TGTGCCAGCAGTTTATTCGGGAAGACTAGCGGGGTCACAGATACGCAGTATTTT.

The chain employs TRBV6-6 and TRBJ1-1; D call uncertain. Germline lookup yields CDR1 MNHNY and CDR2 SVGAGI (reference sequence). This CDR3 region has 15 residues. Between the trimmed V and J ends, which lost 0 bases and 1 base, there was a span of 9 bases. CDR3 sequence reads: CASSYSVAGNTEAFF. CDR3 nucleotides: TGTGCCAGCAGTTACTCCGTAGCCGGGAACACTGAAGCTTTCTTT.

The V gene is TRBV5-6, the J gene TRBJ2-5; D not resolved. The germline V gene has CDR1 SGHDT and CDR2 YYEEEE. Trimming shortened V by 2 bases and J by 13 bases, and 15 bases separated the two germline ends. The CDR3 has 12 residues. This CDR3 is CASSLTSRSPYF. The CDR3 region has the DNA TGTGCCAGCAGCTTAACCTCCAGGTCCCCGTACTTC. Using reference TRBV5-6 and TRBJ2-5 for the parts outside the CDR3, the full variable domain is DAGVTQSPTHLIKTRGQQVTLRCSPKSGHDTVSWYQQALGQGPQFIFQYYEEEERQRGNFPDRFSGHQFPNYSSELNVNALLLGDSALYLCASSLTSRSPYFGPGTRLLVL.

This rearrangement joins TRBV2 to TRBJ2-2; 7 nucleotides match TRBD1. Per the germline V gene, CDR1 is SNHLY and CDR2 is FYNNEI. The CDR3 contains 14 residues. After removal of 5 bases from V and 1 base from J, the junction contained 1 base not matched to a gene. The CDR3 DNA follows: TGTGCCAGCAGTCGACAGGGGAACACCGGGGAGCTGTTTTTT. Its translation is CASSRQGNTGELFF.